The clone carrying this T cell receptor (beta chain) was seen only once. This sample is part of a study of cytomegalovirus exposure and HLA in healthy donors. This CDR3 contains 12 residues. CDR1 and CDR2 from the germline V gene are SNHLY and FYNNEI. V lost 6 bases and J lost 6, with 12 bases in between. Primers for the PCR totalled 60 Vbeta and 13 Jbeta. Sequencing used immunoSEQ multiplex PCR; TCRdb keeps in-frame clones, though not all of them. Of about 160,000 clones listed, around four fifths are singletons. This chain connects TRBV2 to TRBJ2-7; a weak D match, TRBD1 (5 bases). The clonotype comes from a male donor in good health and CMV-seropositive. The sequenced material came from PBMCs. In DNA, the CDR3 is TGTGCCAGCAGACAGGACCCCCGCGAGCAGTACTTC. It codes for CASRQDPREQYF.